One sample yielded the 5 T cell receptor beta chains listed below, sequenced in a study of cytomegalovirus exposure and HLA in healthy donors. This PCR relied on a set of 60 Vbeta primers and 13 Jbeta primers. Profiled with immunoSEQ multiplex PCR; TCRdb holds only in-frame clones, not every one. This table holds more than 90,000 clones, more than 60% found once. Input material: PBMCs. The receptors shown here come from a human donor in good health.

The chain is built from TRBV5-1 and TRBJ2-5; a weak D match, TRBD1 (6 bases). Germline assignment: CDR1 SGHRS and CDR2 YFSETQ. V was pared by 0 bases and J by 5 bases, with 14 bases between. This CDR3 spans 15 amino acids. The CDR3 bases are TGCGCCAGCAGCTTGGTATTCCTTCAGGGGGAGACCCAGTACTTC. Protein sequence: CASSLVFLQGETQYF.

The chain has TRBV2 and TRBJ2-1; 7 nucleotides match TRBD1. Trimming cost V 2 bases and J 2 bases; bases outside gene matches: 3. CDR1 and CDR2 (germline): SNHLY, FYNNEI. This CDR3 spans 15 amino acids. The CDR3 nucleotides are TGTGCCAGCAGTGAAAGGCAGGGGGCCTACAATGAGCAGTTCTTC. This encodes CASSERQGAYNEQFF.

This sequence joins TRBV13 and TRBJ1-1, with TRBD1 matching 7 bases. Germline CDR1 PRHDT, CDR2 FYEKMQ (reference sequence). This CDR3 comprises 14 residues. Trimming cost V 4 bases and J 2 bases; bases outside gene matches: 4. The CDR3 region has the DNA TGTGCCAGCAGCTACCGGACAGGAAACACTGAAGCTTTCTTT. Translation gives CASSYRTGNTEAFF.

This chain uses TRBV27 with TRBJ2-5; 7 bases fit TRBD1. The last part of the DNA fits TRBJ2-7 better; the J call may be wrong. Germline V gene data show CDR1 as MNHEY and CDR2 as SMNVEV (reference sequence). CDR3 size: 14 residues. CDR3 bases: TGTGCCAGCAGTTACAGGGGACCAAACTACGAGCAGTACTTC. Its protein is CASSYRGPNYEQYF.

The V gene is TRBV7-8, the J gene TRBJ2-1, with D tentatively TRBD2 (5 bases). Germline V gene sequence: CDR1 SGHVS, CDR2 FQNEAQ. The CDR3 spans 19 residues. V was shortened by 5 bases and J by 0 bases, with 23 bases between the two germline ends. The CDR3 spells CASSQPSYSEASSYNEQFF. In nucleotides, the CDR3 is TGTGCCAGCAGCCAGCCCTCCTATAGCGAAGCGAGCTCCTACAATGAGCAGTTCTTC.